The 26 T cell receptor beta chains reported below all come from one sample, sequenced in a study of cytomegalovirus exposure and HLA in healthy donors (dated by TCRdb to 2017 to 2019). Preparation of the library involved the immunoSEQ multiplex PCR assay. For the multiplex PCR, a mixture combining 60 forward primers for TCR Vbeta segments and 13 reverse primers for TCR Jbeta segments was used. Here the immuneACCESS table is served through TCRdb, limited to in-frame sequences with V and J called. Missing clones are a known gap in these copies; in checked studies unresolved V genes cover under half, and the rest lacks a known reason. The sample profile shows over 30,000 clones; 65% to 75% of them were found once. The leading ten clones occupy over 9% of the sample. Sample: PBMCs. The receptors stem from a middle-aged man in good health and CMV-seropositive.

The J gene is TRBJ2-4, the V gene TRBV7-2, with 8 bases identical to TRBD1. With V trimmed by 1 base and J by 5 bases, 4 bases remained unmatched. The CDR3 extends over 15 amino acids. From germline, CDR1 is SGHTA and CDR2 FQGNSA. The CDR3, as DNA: TGTGCCAGCAGCTTAGTTTCAGGGGGCGAAAACATTCAGTACTTC. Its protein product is CASSLVSGGENIQYF.

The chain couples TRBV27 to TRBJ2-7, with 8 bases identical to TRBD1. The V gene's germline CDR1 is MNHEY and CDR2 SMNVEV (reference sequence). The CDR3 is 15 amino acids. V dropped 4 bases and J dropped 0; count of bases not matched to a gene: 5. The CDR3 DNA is TGTGCCAGCAGTTCGAACAGGGGGAACTCCTACGAGCAGTACTTC. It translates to CASSSNRGNSYEQYF.

The chain's CDR3 is CASSPLGTGNQPQHF. The DNA for the CDR3 is TGTGCCAGCAGCCCACTAGGGACAGGGAATCAGCCCCAGCATTTT. The gene calls are TRBV7-2 and TRBJ1-5; 9 bases align to TRBD1. The length of the CDR3 is 15 residues. Trimming at V came to 5 bases and at J to 4 bases, leaving 6 bases not matched to a gene. Germline assignment: CDR1 SGHTA and CDR2 FQGNSA.

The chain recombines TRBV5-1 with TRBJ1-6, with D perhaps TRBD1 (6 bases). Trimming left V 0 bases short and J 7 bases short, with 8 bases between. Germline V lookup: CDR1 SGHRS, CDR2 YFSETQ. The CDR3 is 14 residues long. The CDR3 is CASSLEGDNSPLHF. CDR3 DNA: TGCGCCAGCAGCTTGGAGGGGGACAATTCACCCCTCCACTTT.

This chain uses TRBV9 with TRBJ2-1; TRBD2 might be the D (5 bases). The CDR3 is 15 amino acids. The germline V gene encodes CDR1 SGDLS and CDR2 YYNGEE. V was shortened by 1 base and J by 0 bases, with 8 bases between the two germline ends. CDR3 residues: CASSVWENSYNEQFF. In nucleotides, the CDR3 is TGTGCCAGCAGCGTATGGGAGAACTCCTACAATGAGCAGTTCTTC.

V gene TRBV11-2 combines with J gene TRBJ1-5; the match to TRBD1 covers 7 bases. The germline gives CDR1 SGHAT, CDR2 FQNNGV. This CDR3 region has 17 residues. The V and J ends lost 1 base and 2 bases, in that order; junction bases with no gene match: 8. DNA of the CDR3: TGTGCCAGCAGCTTAGGGCAGGGGGATGTAGGCAATCAGCCCCAGCATTTT. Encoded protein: CASSLGQGDVGNQPQHF. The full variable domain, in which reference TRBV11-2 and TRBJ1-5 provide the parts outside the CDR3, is EAGVAQSPRYKIIEKRQSVAFWCNPISGHATLYWYQQILGQGPKLLIQFQNNGVVDDSQLPKDRFSAERLKGVDSTLKIQPAKLEDSAVYLCASSLGQGDVGNQPQHFGDGTRLSIL.

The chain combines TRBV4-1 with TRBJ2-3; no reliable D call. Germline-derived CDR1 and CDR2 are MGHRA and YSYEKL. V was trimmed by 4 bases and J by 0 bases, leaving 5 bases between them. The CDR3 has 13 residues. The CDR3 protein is CASSLLSTDTQYF. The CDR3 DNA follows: TGCGCCAGCAGCCTCCTGAGCACAGATACGCAGTATTTT.

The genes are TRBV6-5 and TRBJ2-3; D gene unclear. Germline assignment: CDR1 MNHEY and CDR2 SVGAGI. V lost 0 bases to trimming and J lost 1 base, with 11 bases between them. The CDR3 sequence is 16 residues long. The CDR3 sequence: CASSYSIGGGTDTQYF. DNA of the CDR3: TGTGCCAGCAGTTACTCGATCGGCGGCGGCACAGATACGCAGTATTTT.

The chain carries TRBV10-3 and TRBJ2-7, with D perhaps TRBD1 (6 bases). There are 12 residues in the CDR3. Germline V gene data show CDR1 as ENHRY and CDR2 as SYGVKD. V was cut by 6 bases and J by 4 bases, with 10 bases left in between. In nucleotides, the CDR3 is TGTGCCATCAGCCCCGACAGGTACGAGCAGTACTTC. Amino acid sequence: CAISPDRYEQYF.

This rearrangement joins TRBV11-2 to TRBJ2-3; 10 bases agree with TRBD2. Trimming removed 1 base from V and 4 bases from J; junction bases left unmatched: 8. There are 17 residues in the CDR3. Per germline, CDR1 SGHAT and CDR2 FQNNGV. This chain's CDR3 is CASSLALSSGGADTQYF. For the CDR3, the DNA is TGTGCCAGCAGCTTAGCCCTATCTAGCGGGGGTGCAGATACGCAGTATTTT.

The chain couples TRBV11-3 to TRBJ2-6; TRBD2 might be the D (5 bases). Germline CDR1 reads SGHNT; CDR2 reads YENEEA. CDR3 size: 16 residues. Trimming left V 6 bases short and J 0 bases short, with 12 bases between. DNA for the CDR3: TGTGCCAGCAGTAAGGGAACTAGCTCTGGGGCCAACGTCCTGACTTTC. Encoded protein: CASSKGTSSGANVLTF.

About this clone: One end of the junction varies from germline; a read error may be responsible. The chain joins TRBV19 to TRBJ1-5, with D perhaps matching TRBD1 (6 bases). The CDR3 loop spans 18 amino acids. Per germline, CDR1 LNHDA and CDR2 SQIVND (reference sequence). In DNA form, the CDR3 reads TGTGCCAGTTCTAACCAGGGGAGATTTAGTACGAGCAATCAGCCCCGGCATTTT. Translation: CASSNQGRFSTSNQPRHF.

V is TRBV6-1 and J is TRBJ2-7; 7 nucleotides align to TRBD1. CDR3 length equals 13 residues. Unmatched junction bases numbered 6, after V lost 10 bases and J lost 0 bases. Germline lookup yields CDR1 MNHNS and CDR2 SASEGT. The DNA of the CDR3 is TGTGCCACCTTGGACAGGTTCTCCTACGAGCAGTACTTC. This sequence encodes CATLDRFSYEQYF.

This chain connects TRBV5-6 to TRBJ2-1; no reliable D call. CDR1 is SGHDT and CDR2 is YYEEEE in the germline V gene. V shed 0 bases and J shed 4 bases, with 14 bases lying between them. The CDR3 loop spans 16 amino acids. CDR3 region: CASSLVGDPEYNEQFF. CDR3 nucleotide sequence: TGTGCCAGCAGCTTGGTAGGAGACCCTGAATACAATGAGCAGTTCTTC.

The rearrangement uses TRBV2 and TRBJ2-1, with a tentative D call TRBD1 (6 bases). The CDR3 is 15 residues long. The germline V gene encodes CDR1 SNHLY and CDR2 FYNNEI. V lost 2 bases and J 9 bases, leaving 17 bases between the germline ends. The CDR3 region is CASSEKQGSFSEQFF. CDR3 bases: TGTGCCAGCAGTGAAAAACAGGGATCTTTTAGTGAGCAGTTCTTC.

CDR3 in DNA: TGTGCCAGCAGCTCGGGACTAGCGGGGGAGCAGTTCTTC. Translated: CASSSGLAGEQFF. This rearrangement joins TRBV7-9 to TRBJ2-1, with 13 nucleotides matching TRBD2. The CDR3 extends over 13 amino acids. The junction had 1 base not matched to a gene; V was cut back by 4 bases and J by 10 bases. CDR1 is SEHNR and CDR2 is FQNEAQ in the germline V gene (reference sequence).

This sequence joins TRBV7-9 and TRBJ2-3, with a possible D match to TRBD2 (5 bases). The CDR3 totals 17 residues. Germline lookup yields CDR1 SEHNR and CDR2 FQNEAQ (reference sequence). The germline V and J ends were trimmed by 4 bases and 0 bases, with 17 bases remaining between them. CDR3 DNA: TGTGCCAGCAGCTCAGCTCCAATAGCGAGGAGCACAGATACGCAGTATTTT. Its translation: CASSSAPIARSTDTQYF.

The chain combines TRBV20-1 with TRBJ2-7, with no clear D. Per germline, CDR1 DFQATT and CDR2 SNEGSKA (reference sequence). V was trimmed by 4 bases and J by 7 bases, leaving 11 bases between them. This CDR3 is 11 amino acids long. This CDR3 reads CSAKTPWEQYF. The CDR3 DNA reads TGCAGTGCTAAGACACCGTGGGAGCAGTACTTC.

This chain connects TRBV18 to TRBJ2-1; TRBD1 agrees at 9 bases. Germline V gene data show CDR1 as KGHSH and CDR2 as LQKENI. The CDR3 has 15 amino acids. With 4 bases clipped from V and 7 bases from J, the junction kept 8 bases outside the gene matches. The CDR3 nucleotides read TGTGCCAGCTCACAAGGGGACAGGGATCTTAATGAGCAGTTCTTC. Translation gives CASSQGDRDLNEQFF.

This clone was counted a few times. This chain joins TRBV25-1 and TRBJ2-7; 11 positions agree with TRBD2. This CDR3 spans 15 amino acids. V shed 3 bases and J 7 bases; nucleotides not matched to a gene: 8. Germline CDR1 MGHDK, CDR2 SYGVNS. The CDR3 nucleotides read TGTGCCAGCAGTGACCCCCGACTAGCGGGGAGGGAGCAGTACTTC. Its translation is CASSDPRLAGREQYF.

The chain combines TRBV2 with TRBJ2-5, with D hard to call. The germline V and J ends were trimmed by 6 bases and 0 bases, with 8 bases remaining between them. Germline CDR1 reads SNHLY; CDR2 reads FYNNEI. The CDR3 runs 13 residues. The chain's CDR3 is CASSLQYQETQYF. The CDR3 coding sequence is TGTGCCAGCAGCCTCCAGTACCAAGAGACCCAGTACTTC.

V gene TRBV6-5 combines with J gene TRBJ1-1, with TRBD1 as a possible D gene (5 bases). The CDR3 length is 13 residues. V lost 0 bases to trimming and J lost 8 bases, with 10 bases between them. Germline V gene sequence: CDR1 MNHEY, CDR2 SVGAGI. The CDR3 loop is CASSYSTGGEAFF. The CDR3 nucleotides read TGTGCCAGCAGTTACTCGACCGGGGGAGAAGCTTTCTTT.

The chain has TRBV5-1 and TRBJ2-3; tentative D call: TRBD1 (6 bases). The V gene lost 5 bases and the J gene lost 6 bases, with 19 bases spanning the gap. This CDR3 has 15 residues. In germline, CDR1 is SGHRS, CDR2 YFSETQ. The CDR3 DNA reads TGCGCCAGCAGTCGGCAACCACAGGGTGCGGATACGCAGTATTTT. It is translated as CASSRQPQGADTQYF.

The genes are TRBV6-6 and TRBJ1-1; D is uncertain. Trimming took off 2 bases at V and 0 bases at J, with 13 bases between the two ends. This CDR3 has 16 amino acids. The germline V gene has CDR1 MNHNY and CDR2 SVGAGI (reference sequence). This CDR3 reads CASSYPGEEVNTEAFF. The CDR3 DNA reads TGTGCCAGCAGTTACCCGGGAGAGGAGGTGAACACTGAAGCTTTCTTT.

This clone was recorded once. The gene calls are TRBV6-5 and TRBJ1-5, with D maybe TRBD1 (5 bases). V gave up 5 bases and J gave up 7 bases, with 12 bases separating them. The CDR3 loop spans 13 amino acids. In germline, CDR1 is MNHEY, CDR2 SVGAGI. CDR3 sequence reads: CASSQGSSQPQHF. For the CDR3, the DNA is TGTGCCAGCAGTCAGGGTTCCTCCCAGCCCCAGCATTTT.

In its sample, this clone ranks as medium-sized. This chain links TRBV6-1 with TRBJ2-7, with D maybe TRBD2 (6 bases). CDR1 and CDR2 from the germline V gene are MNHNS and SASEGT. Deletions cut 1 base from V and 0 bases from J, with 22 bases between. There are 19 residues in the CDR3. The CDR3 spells CASSEGARGRDWPSYEQYF. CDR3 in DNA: TGTGCCAGCAGTGAAGGGGCCCGTGGTAGGGACTGGCCCTCCTACGAGCAGTACTTC.